This T cell receptor (beta chain) was captured in a study of post-analysis software for immune sequencing data. Overall study results and limits: About 5 TRBV segments (TRBV5-6, TRBV5-1 and TRBV20-1 among them) occurred more frequently in patients than in controls. Same-batch samples co-clustered strongly by F measure.

Unique molecular identifiers had been added to the TCR beta cDNA libraries. TCRdb recomputed calls from the PCR reads with MiXCR, one row per CDR3 protein. The sample yields roughly 540,000 distinct CDR3 sequences, 30% to 40% seen once. The V segment lost 1 base and the J segment 3 bases; nucleotides outside the gene matches: 6. Germline CDR1 SGHRS, CDR2 YFSETQ. The CDR3 loop spans 16 amino acids. The sample holds a few counts of this clonotype. The target antigen is unknown. J is TRBJ2-3 and V is TRBV5-1; 9 bases align to TRBD1. This receptor was taken from a girl between 2 and 17 years old with multiple sclerosis. Input material: blood. CDR3 DNA: TGCGCCAGCAGCTTGCCCGACAGGGGGGGGACAGATACGCAGTATTTT. Its translation is CASSLPDRGGTDTQYF.